Below, 19 T cell receptor beta chains from the same sample are listed, as sequenced in a study of blood T cell repertoires in COVID-19. Data came from immunoSEQ multiplex PCR; TCRdb stores just in-frame clones and leaves some out. The data hold 80,000 to 100,000 clones, with 86% observed a single time. Sequencing was done on a sample of peripheral blood. The receptors were sampled from a woman aged 55 to 70 in a cohort sampled during active or convalescent COVID-19.

This rearrangement joins TRBV3-1 (or the pseudogene TRBV3-2) to TRBJ2-3; TRBD2 agrees at 8 bases. The CDR3 extends over 18 amino acids. CDR1 is LGHDT, CDR2 YNNKEL, per germline (reference sequence). J lost 0 bases, V lost 4 bases, and 12 bases had no gene match. The CDR3 sequence: CASSPTGGLVASTDTQYF. The CDR3 DNA reads as TGTGCCAGCAGCCCCACGGGAGGGCTCGTAGCTAGCACAGATACGCAGTATTTT.

V is TRBV7-3 and J is TRBJ2-7, with D maybe TRBD2 (5 bases). Germline V lookup: CDR1 SGHTA, CDR2 FQGTGA. V lost 4 bases and J lost 2, with 15 bases in between. The CDR3 length is 15 residues. The CDR3 protein is CASSSRGSGPYEQYF. DNA of the CDR3: TGTGCCAGCAGCTCCCGAGGAAGCGGACCCTACGAGCAGTACTTC.

The genes are TRBV3-1 (or the pseudogene TRBV3-2) and TRBJ1-3; 7 nucleotides line up with TRBD1. The CDR3 sequence is 16 residues long. J gave up 2 bases and V 5 bases, and 9 bases lay outside the gene matches. Germline V gene data show CDR1 as LGHDT and CDR2 as YNNKEL (reference sequence). The chain's CDR3 is CASSDRQGWAGNTIYF. The CDR3 nucleotides are TGTGCCAGCAGCGACAGACAGGGCTGGGCTGGAAACACCATATATTTT.

Written as DNA, the CDR3 is TGTGCCAGCAGTGGCGGTCTAGTAGGACCCCTCAGAGGGTATGGCTACACCTTC. Its translation: CASSGGLVGPLRGYGYTF. The V gene is TRBV27, the J gene TRBJ1-2; no clear D. Trimming pared 5 bases from V and 5 bases from J, leaving 27 bases between. Germline V CDR1 and CDR2: MNHEY, SMNVEV (reference sequence). This CDR3 has 18 residues.

This chain uses TRBV11-2 with TRBJ1-1, with TRBD1 as a possible D gene (5 bases). This CDR3 comprises 14 residues. Germline assignment: CDR1 SGHAT and CDR2 FQNNGV. Between the trimmed V and J ends, which lost 1 base and 4 bases, there was a span of 10 bases. The CDR3 sequence is CASSLVGQGTEAFF. CDR3 nucleotides: TGTGCCAGCAGCTTAGTAGGGCAGGGCACTGAAGCTTTCTTT.

This sequence joins TRBV12-5 and TRBJ2-1; D is possibly TRBD2 (7 bases). CDR1 LGHNT and CDR2 FRNRAP come from the germline V gene. The V end lost 4 bases, the J end lost 15 bases, and 19 bases lay between the germline ends. The CDR3 sequence is 13 residues long. CDR3 DNA sequence: TGTGCTAGTGGTTCCTCCCATCGGGGGGCTTGGTTCTTC. Protein: CASGSSHRGAWFF.

This sequence joins TRBV18 and TRBJ2-1, with D perhaps matching TRBD2 (5 bases). With 0 bases removed from V and 4 bases from J, the gap between germline ends came to 13 bases. Germline CDR1 KGHSH, CDR2 LQKENI. The CDR3 runs to 16 residues. This chain's CDR3 is CASSPPLVAQYNEQFF. The DNA for the CDR3 is TGTGCCAGCTCACCACCTTTGGTAGCGCAGTACAATGAGCAGTTCTTC. Using reference TRBV18 and TRBJ2-1 for the parts outside the CDR3, the full variable domain is NAGVMQNPRHLVRRRGQEARLRCSPMKGHSHVYWYRQLPEEGLKFMVYLQKENIIDESGMPKERFSAEFPKEGPSILRIQQVVRGDSAAYFCASSPPLVAQYNEQFFGPGTRLTVL.

The CDR3 nucleotides read TGTGCCAGCAGTTTGCTGACAGGGGCGGCAGATACGCAGTATTTT. Its protein product is CASSLLTGAADTQYF. The chain links TRBV27 to TRBJ2-3; TRBD1 aligns across 8 bases. The CDR3 is made up of 15 amino acids. Trimming at V came to 3 bases and at J to 4 bases, leaving 6 bases not matched to a gene. Germline V gene lookup returns CDR1 MNHEY and CDR2 SMNVEV (reference sequence).

The CDR3 DNA follows: TGCGCCAGCAGCTGGGGACAGGGAGGGACCGGGGAGCTGTTTTTT. Translated: CASSWGQGGTGELFF. This chain joins TRBV5-1 and TRBJ2-2, with 9 positions matching TRBD1. The junction had 5 bases not matched to a gene; V was cut back by 3 bases and J by 5 bases. This CDR3 is built from 15 residues. CDR1 is SGHRS, CDR2 YFSETQ, per germline.

The chain couples TRBV7-8 to TRBJ1-4; 10 bases are shared with TRBD1. Germline V lookup: CDR1 SGHVS, CDR2 FQNEAQ. V was pared by 0 bases and J by 8 bases, with 6 bases of the junction left unmatched. This CDR3 is built from 16 residues. CDR3 bases: TGTGCCAGCAGCTTAGCCCCGGGACAGGGGAACGAAAAACTGTTTTTT. It yields the protein CASSLAPGQGNEKLFF.

The chain uses TRBV5-1 and TRBJ2-1, with TRBD2 matching 7 bases. In germline, CDR1 is SGHRS, CDR2 YFSETQ. This CDR3 has 15 residues. Losses at the gene ends were 3 bases for V and 4 bases for J; bases not matched to a gene: 7. CDR3 DNA sequence: TGCGCCAGCAGCTCTCAAGCGGGACGTTACAATGAGCAGTTCTTC. This translates into CASSSQAGRYNEQFF.

The J gene is TRBJ2-1, the V gene TRBV28, with unresolved D. The V end was cut by 2 bases, the J end by 9 bases, with 5 bases between. This CDR3 is 11 amino acids long. CDR1 is MDHEN, CDR2 SYDVKM, per germline. CDR3 in amino acids: CASSLTSEQFF. The CDR3 DNA follows: TGTGCCAGCAGTTTAACAAGTGAGCAGTTCTTC.

The chain uses TRBV3-1 (or the pseudogene TRBV3-2) and TRBJ2-1; 14 nucleotides match TRBD2. With V trimmed by 0 bases and J by 2 bases, 12 bases remained unmatched. The CDR3 has 21 residues. Germline-derived CDR1 and CDR2 are LGHDT and YNNKEL (reference sequence). In DNA form, the CDR3 reads TGTGCCAGCAGCCAAGATAGGAGGGCCGGACTAGCGGGAGGTCCCTACAATGAGCAGTTCTTC. This gives the protein CASSQDRRAGLAGGPYNEQFF.

The chain combines TRBV5-1 with TRBJ2-7; 9 bases map to TRBD2. The germline V gene encodes CDR1 SGHRS and CDR2 YFSETQ. There are 16 residues in the CDR3. The junction had 5 bases not matched to a gene; V was cut back by 0 bases and J by 1 base. The DNA of the CDR3 is TGCGCCAGCAGCTTGGGAACTAGCGGGTCATCCTACGAGCAGTACTTC. Protein sequence: CASSLGTSGSSYEQYF.

V is TRBV10-3 and J is TRBJ2-3; 9 bases are a match to TRBD1. Unmatched junction bases numbered 9, after V lost 8 bases and J lost 3 bases. CDR1 is ENHRY, CDR2 SYGVKD, per germline. The CDR3 loop spans 15 amino acids. The CDR3 sequence: CAIRRTGVPTDTQYF. The CDR3 DNA reads TGTGCCATCCGCCGGACAGGGGTTCCGACAGATACGCAGTATTTT.

The rearrangement uses TRBV5-5 and TRBJ2-2; no clear D gene. The germline V gene encodes CDR1 SGHKS and CDR2 YYEKEE (reference sequence). V lost 7 bases to trimming and J lost 2 bases, with 12 bases between them. The CDR3 has 14 amino acids. The chain's CDR3 is CASLLALNTGELFF. The DNA for the CDR3 is TGTGCCAGCCTCCTCGCACTAAACACCGGGGAGCTGTTTTTT.

The chain has TRBV7-9 and TRBJ1-1; possible D gene TRBD1, 6 bases. V was pared by 5 bases and J by 1 base, with 11 bases between. Per germline, CDR1 SEHNR and CDR2 FQNEAQ (reference sequence). The CDR3 totals 14 residues. The CDR3 DNA follows: TGTGCCAGCAGCCCGGACAGCACGAACACTGAAGCTTTCTTT. Protein sequence: CASSPDSTNTEAFF.

This chain uses TRBV18 with TRBJ2-7; D not certain. The V end was cut by 3 bases, the J end by 2 bases, with 11 bases between. CDR1 and CDR2 (germline): KGHSH, LQKENI. CDR3 length: 14 amino acids. The CDR3 spells CASSPTVIPYEQYF. CDR3 sequence (DNA): TGTGCCAGCTCACCTACAGTCATCCCCTACGAGCAGTACTTC.

V gene TRBV7-9 combines with J gene TRBJ2-4; possible D gene TRBD1, 6 bases. This CDR3 has 16 amino acids. Germline V gene sequence: CDR1 SEHNR, CDR2 FQNEAQ (reference sequence). Trimming shortened V by 1 base and J by 0 bases, and 10 bases separated the two germline ends. For the CDR3, the DNA is TGTGCCAGCAGCTTAGGGCAGGGGCTAGCCAAAAACATTCAGTACTTC. Translation gives CASSLGQGLAKNIQYF.